Listed below are T cell receptor beta chains from one sample, sequenced in a study of Ad26.COV2.S vaccination and SARS-CoV-2 variants. Clones were sequenced by immunoSEQ multiplex PCR, and TCRdb holds only the in-frame ones, with some missing. The sample lists hundreds of thousands of clones; 90% were seen once. The sequences come from peripheral blood, collected in a trial of Ad26.COV2.S vaccine versus placebo. These receptors were obtained from a person aged 18-65 years who received the Ad26.COV2.S COVID-19 vaccine or a placebo. Both conserved end residues are part of each CDR3. D genes are given only for firm matches. Only some rows state a clone size, as once, few, many or a class for expanded clones.

TRBV29-1,TRBJ1-1,NA,once,CSVDPGEWSAFF,TGCAGCGTTGACCCAGGGGAATGGAGTGCTTTCTTT
TRBV2,TRBJ1-4,NA,once,CASSQPPGTNEKLFF,TGTGCCAGCAGTCAACCCCCGGGAACTAATGAAAAACTGTTTTTT
TRBV4-3,TRBJ1-2,NA,NA,CASSQDKGLLKDGYTF,TGCGCCAGCAGCCAAGACAAGGGACTATTGAAAGATGGCTACACCTTC
TRBV9,TRBJ2-2,NA,once,CASSGGSTGELFF,TGTGCCAGCAGCGGGGGGAGTACCGGGGAGCTGTTTTTT
TRBV6-2/TRBV6-3,TRBJ1-2,TRBD1,once,CASSYHRGAYGYTF,TGTGCCAGCAGTTACCACAGGGGGGCCTATGGCTACACCTTC
TRBV11-2,TRBJ2-5,TRBD1,NA,CASTSWTGGETQYF,TGTGCCAGTACCAGCTGGACAGGGGGAGAGACCCAGTACTTC
TRBV11-3,TRBJ1-4,NA,NA,CASSLMGDGEKLFF,TGTGCCAGCAGCTTAATGGGGGACGGTGAAAAACTGTTTTTT
TRBV5-5,TRBJ1-2,TRBD1,NA,CASSLGDSSMYTF,TGTGCCAGCAGCTTGGGGGACAGCAGTATGTACACCTTC
TRBV7-9,TRBJ2-5,NA,NA,CASSFGFSETQYF,TGTGCCAGCAGCTTCGGGTTTTCGGAGACCCAGTACTTC
TRBV6-5,TRBJ2-7,NA,NA,CASQPGASGEQYF,TGTGCCAGCCAGCCGGGAGCATCGGGCGAGCAGTACTTC
TRBV19,TRBJ1-2,TRBD1,NA,CASSSDRGLRGYTF,TGTGCCAGTAGTAGTGACAGGGGGCTGCGAGGCTACACCTTC
TRBV6-2/TRBV6-3,TRBJ2-7,NA,NA,CASSHTYEQYF,TGTGCCAGCAGTCACACCTACGAGCAGTACTTC
TRBV18,TRBJ2-3,TRBD2,NA,CASSPRTGGPGDTQYF,TGTGCCAGCTCACCACGTACGGGAGGGCCGGGAGATACGCAGTATTTT
TRBV7-8,TRBJ1-1,TRBD1,NA,CASSKRQGLMNTEAFF,TGTGCCAGCAGCAAGAGACAGGGCTTGATGAACACTGAAGCTTTCTTT
TRBV10-1,TRBJ1-2,TRBD1,once,CASSESRQGYGYTF,TGCGCCAGCAGTGAGTCCAGACAGGGGTATGGCTACACCTTC
TRBV19,TRBJ1-5,NA,NA,CASSLVGGGDQPQHF,TGTGCCAGTAGTCTGGTGGGAGGAGGAGATCAGCCCCAGCATTTT
TRBV4-3,TRBJ2-7,NA,few,CASSHDGTGTYEQYF,TGCGCCAGCAGCCATGACGGGACTGGTACCTACGAGCAGTACTTC
TRBV7-9,TRBJ1-1,NA,once,CASSFSDTEAFF,TGTGCCAGCAGCTTCTCGGATACTGAAGCTTTCTTT
TRBV11-2,TRBJ2-1,NA,NA,CASSSGGESSYNEQFF,TGTGCCAGCAGCTCGGGGGGCGAAAGCTCCTACAATGAGCAGTTCTTC
TRBV6-5,TRBJ1-1,TRBD1,NA,CASSNDRGITEAFF,TGTGCCAGCAGTAATGACAGGGGAATCACTGAAGCTTTCTTT
TRBV29-1,TRBJ2-1,TRBD1,NA,CSVGGVGQNNNNEQFF,TGCAGCGTTGGGGGAGTGGGACAGAATAACAACAATGAGCAGTTCTTC
TRBV28,TRBJ1-5,NA,NA,CASSTNQPQHF,TGTGCCAGCAGTACCAATCAGCCCCAGCATTTT
TRBV18,TRBJ1-2,NA,few,CASSPTWEYGYTF,TGTGCCAGCTCACCGACTTGGGAGTACGGCTACACCTTC
TRBV5-1,TRBJ2-1,TRBD2,NA,CASSGGTGTSGDSSYNEQFF,TGCGCCAGCAGCGGAGGGACCGGGACTAGCGGGGACAGCTCCTACAATGAGCAGTTCTTC
TRBV20-1,TRBJ1-4,NA,NA,CSAMIGEKLFF,TGCAGTGCCATGATTGGTGAAAAACTGTTTTTT
TRBV9,TRBJ2-7,NA,NA,CASSVESGPSYEQYF,TGTGCCAGCAGCGTAGAATCAGGGCCCTCCTACGAGCAGTACTTC